The next 15 T cell receptor beta chains were all read from a single sample in a study of radiotherapy plus CTLA-4 blockade in lung cancer. Method: immunoSEQ multiplex PCR; TCRdb's copy keeps in-frame clones and lacks some. This sample has fewer than 65,000 clones; roughly 77% occur once, and the top ten carry 7.5% to 9.5%. The sample consisted of peripheral blood, taken from a patient treated with radiotherapy plus ipilimumab. These receptors originate from a human donor with non-small cell lung cancer who had a complete response to radiotherapy plus ipilimumab.

The chain joins TRBV7-8 to TRBJ1-6; no clear D. The ends were cut back, 1 base at V and 3 bases at J, with 13 bases in the middle. Germline CDR1 reads SGHVS; CDR2 reads FQNEAQ. The CDR3 consists of 17 residues. CDR3: CASSLGPPRGYNSPLHF. The CDR3 region has the DNA TGTGCCAGCAGCTTAGGACCACCCCGGGGCTATAATTCACCCCTCCACTTT.

This clone was detected only a few times. The genes are TRBV10-3 and TRBJ1-2; TRBD1 might be the D (5 bases). V was clipped by 6 bases and J by 5 bases, with 7 bases between them. The CDR3 sequence is 11 residues long. Germline CDR1 reads ENHRY; CDR2 reads SYGVKD. The CDR3 sequence: CAISRGYGYTF. The CDR3, as DNA: TGTGCCATCAGCCGGGGGTATGGCTACACCTTC.

The chain links TRBV7-2 to TRBJ2-5, with 7 bases fitting TRBD2. The CDR3 is 13 residues long. V lost 8 bases, J lost 5 bases, and 8 bases stayed unmatched. CDR1 SGHTA and CDR2 FQGNSA come from the germline V gene. CDR3 amino acids: CASGGSAWETQYF. CDR3 DNA sequence: TGTGCCAGCGGCGGGAGCGCATGGGAGACCCAGTACTTC.

This sequence joins TRBV7-2 and TRBJ2-7; 7 nucleotides agree with TRBD2. V trimming: 5 bases; J trimming: 1 base; junction bases outside the gene matches: 11. CDR3 size: 16 residues. Per germline, CDR1 SGHTA and CDR2 FQGNSA. The CDR3, as DNA: TGTGCCAGCAGCCCGACGCCCTCCGGGGGGTCCTACGAGCAGTACTTC. Translated, it gives CASSPTPSGGSYEQYF.

This chain connects TRBV10-2 to TRBJ1-2; D is uncertain. The CDR3 has 12 amino acids. Germline assignment: CDR1 WSHSY and CDR2 SAAADI. The germline V and J ends were trimmed by 4 bases and 7 bases, with 10 bases remaining between them. CDR3 sequence reads: CASSARDSGYTF. CDR3 DNA: TGCGCCAGCAGTGCGCGAGACTCTGGCTACACCTTC.

The chain combines TRBV9 with TRBJ2-5; maybe TRBD1 (5 bases). This CDR3 contains 13 residues. Germline values: CDR1 SGDLS, CDR2 YYNGEE. Trimming removed 2 bases at V and 3 bases at J, with 8 bases between. The CDR3 DNA reads as TGTGCCAGCAGCGTGGCGGACAAAGAGACCCAGTACTTC. This codes for CASSVADKETQYF.

This chain links TRBV7-6 with TRBJ1-3; D perhaps matches TRBD1 (6 bases). The CDR3 totals 15 residues. CDR1 and CDR2 (germline): SGHVS, FNYEAQ. V lost 5 bases to trimming and J lost 4 bases, with 15 bases between them. The CDR3 loop is CASSPRQGPGNTIYF. The CDR3 nucleotides read TGTGCCAGCAGCCCCCGCCAGGGGCCCGGAAACACCATATATTTT.

The gene calls are TRBV18 and TRBJ1-3, with D possibly matching TRBD1 (5 bases). Looked up from germline, CDR1 is KGHSH and CDR2 is LQKENI. This CDR3 contains 15 residues. Trimming left V 0 bases short and J 4 bases short, with 10 bases between. DNA for the CDR3: TGTGCCAGCTCACCACCGCCCGACAGAGGAAACACCATATATTTT. Protein product: CASSPPPDRGNTIYF. Full variable domain (outside the CDR3, taken from reference TRBV18 and TRBJ1-3): NAGVMQNPRHLVRRRGQEARLRCSPMKGHSHVYWYRQLPEEGLKFMVYLQKENIIDESGMPKERFSAEFPKEGPSILRIQQVVRGDSAAYFCASSPPPDRGNTIYFGEGSWLTVV.

The chain is built from TRBV5-4 and TRBJ1-2, with D maybe TRBD1 (5 bases). The CDR3 covers 15 residues. CDR1 and CDR2 (germline): SGHNT, YYREEE (reference sequence). V was trimmed by 4 bases and J by 2 bases, leaving 15 bases between them. The CDR3 is CASSLSAGANYGYTF. As DNA, the CDR3 is TGTGCCAGCAGCCTGTCAGCTGGGGCGAACTATGGCTACACCTTC.

CDR3 sequence (DNA): TGTGCCAGCAGTTCCAGACAGGGGACGAACACTGAAGCTTTCTTT. Translating gives CASSSRQGTNTEAFF. This chain connects TRBV6-6 to TRBJ1-1, with 8 bases matching TRBD1. This CDR3 has 15 residues. The V gene's germline CDR1 is MNHNY and CDR2 SVGAGI (reference sequence). V dropped 4 bases and J dropped 1; count of bases not matched to a gene: 5.

In its sample, this clone was seen a few times. The chain has TRBV27 and TRBJ1-2; 7 nucleotides agree with TRBD1. Unmatched junction bases numbered 3, after V lost 8 bases and J lost 3 bases. This CDR3 has 12 residues. Germline V gene data show CDR1 as MNHEY and CDR2 as SMNVEV (reference sequence). In DNA form, the CDR3 reads TGTGCCAGCGGGGACAGATACTATGGCTACACCTTC. This sequence encodes CASGDRYYGYTF.

This chain joins TRBV30 and TRBJ1-5; the match to TRBD1 covers 9 bases. This CDR3 comprises 15 residues. V was clipped by 4 bases and J by 3 bases; unmatched bases: 7. Germline V gene lookup returns CDR1 GTSNPN and CDR2 SVGIG (reference sequence). CDR3 sequence reads: CAWKSRDRDNQPQHF. Here the CDR3 DNA reads TGTGCCTGGAAATCCCGGGACAGGGACAATCAGCCCCAGCATTTT.

This rearrangement joins TRBV12-5 to TRBJ2-1; the match to TRBD2 covers 9 bases. V trimming: 8 bases; J trimming: 4 bases; junction bases outside the gene matches: 12. The CDR3 has 16 residues. Germline V CDR1 and CDR2: LGHNT, FRNRAP. CDR3 nucleotide sequence: TGTGCTAGTACGCAAAGCGGGAGGTGGGAGTACAATGAGCAGTTCTTC. This translates into CASTQSGRWEYNEQFF.

This clone was recorded only once. The chain carries TRBV4-1 and TRBJ1-6; tentative D call: TRBD1 (6 bases). V lost 3 bases, J lost 7 bases, and 16 bases lay in between. Germline V CDR1 and CDR2: MGHRA, YSYEKL. This CDR3 is built from 16 residues. The CDR3, as DNA: TGCGCCAGCAGCCACCCCCCCGGGGGGCGGAATTCACCCCTCCACTTT. This translates into CASSHPPGGRNSPLHF.

This clone appeared a few times. This chain links TRBV7-2 with TRBJ2-1, with TRBD2 identical over 10 bases. Germline V gene sequence: CDR1 SGHTA, CDR2 FQGNSA. CDR3 length: 15 residues. The trim removed 0 bases at V and 9 bases at J, leaving 5 bases unmatched. The CDR3 here is CASSLASGGAGEQFF. Here the CDR3 DNA reads TGTGCCAGCAGCTTAGCGAGCGGGGGGGCCGGTGAGCAGTTCTTC. Supplemented by reference TRBV7-2 and TRBJ2-1, the full variable domain reads GAGVSQSPSNKVTEKGKDVELRCDPISGHTALYWYRQSLGQGLEFLIYFQGNSAPDKSGLPSDRFSAERTGGSVSTLTIQRTQQEDSAVYLCASSLASGGAGEQFFGPGTRLTVL.